This is a list of T cell receptor beta chains from one sample in a study of T cell repertoires in cytomegalovirus infection. These receptors have no known antigen. TCRdb redid the calling of the reads with MiXCR, one entry per CDR3 protein. The sample has 450,000 to 550,000 distinct CDR3 sequences, more than 40% seen once; the top ten hold 43%. The sample here was cultured PBMCs, taken from culture after CMV antigen stimulation. These receptor sequences come from a human donor in good health (CMV status not recorded). Some clones in this sample may be carry-over from other donors' samples. Both conserved end residues are part of each CDR3. The order of the fields is J gene, clone size, V gene, D gene, CDR3 protein, CDR3 DNA. The D gene is left open where the match is weak. Size values are once, few and many counts, or a class for expanded clones, and some rows have none.

J: TRBJ2-2; size: -; V: TRBV7-9; D: -; CDR3: CASSPGRELFF; DNA: TGTGCCAGCAGCCCCGGGAGGGAGCTGTTTTTT
J: TRBJ2-3; size: -; V: TRBV10-3; D: TRBD2; CDR3: CAISESGLAGGLWGTDTQYF; DNA: TGTGCCATCAGTGAATCGGGGCTAGCGGGGGGCCTTTGGGGCACAGATACGCAGTATTTT
J: TRBJ2-6; size: few; V: TRBV7-2; D: -; CDR3: CASSIRYSGANVLTF; DNA: TGTGCCAGCAGCATCCGATACTCTGGGGCCAACGTCCTGACTTTC
J: TRBJ2-3; size: many; V: TRBV7-8; D: -; CDR3: CASSSHGWTEADTQYF; DNA: TGTGCCAGCAGCTCCCACGGGTGGACAGAGGCAGATACGCAGTATTTT
J: TRBJ1-5; size: -; V: TRBV7-9; D: -; CDR3: CASSASRNQPQHF; DNA: TGTGCCAGCAGCGCATCAAGGAATCAGCCCCAGCATTTT
J: TRBJ1-1; size: -; V: TRBV6-2/TRBV6-3; D: -; CDR3: CASSYSRGQTEAFF; DNA: TGTGCCAGCAGTTACTCGCGGGGGCAAACTGAAGCTTTCTTT
J: TRBJ2-1; size: -; V: TRBV30; D: TRBD2; CDR3: CAWSVPAGGVDEQFF; DNA: TGTGCCTGGAGTGTACCAGCGGGAGGCGTGGATGAGCAGTTCTTC
J: TRBJ2-1; size: -; V: TRBV5-1; D: -; CDR3: CASSLALKDEQFF; DNA: TGCGCCAGCAGCTTGGCTCTAAAGGATGAGCAGTTCTTC
J: TRBJ2-6; size: -; V: TRBV7-8; D: TRBD1; CDR3: CASRRQGNGANVLTF; DNA: TGTGCCAGCAGGCGACAGGGCAATGGGGCCAACGTCCTGACTTTC
J: TRBJ1-5; size: -; V: TRBV10-3; D: -; CDR3: CAISEYDSGQPQHF; DNA: TGTGCCATCAGTGAGTACGACAGTGGTCAGCCCCAGCATTTT
J: TRBJ2-2; size: -; V: TRBV15; D: -; CDR3: CATSRDRAGGELFF; DNA: TGTGCCACCAGCAGAGATCGGGCTGGAGGGGAGCTGTTTTTT
J: TRBJ2-3; size: -; V: TRBV28; D: -; CDR3: CASSLWAPRVTDTQYF; DNA: TGTGCCAGCAGTTTATGGGCCCCCAGGGTCACAGATACGCAGTATTTT
J: TRBJ2-1; size: -; V: TRBV11-2; D: TRBD2; CDR3: CATQTPGGGANEQFF; DNA: TGTGCCACCCAGACTCCGGGCGGGGGGGCCAATGAGCAGTTCTTC
J: TRBJ1-6; size: -; V: TRBV12-3/TRBV12-4; D: -; CDR3: CASSRVDNSPLHF; DNA: TGTGCCAGCAGCAGGGTAGACAATTCACCCCTCCACTTT
J: TRBJ1-4; size: few; V: TRBV4-1; D: -; CDR3: CASSLQGFKSTNEKLFF; DNA: TGCGCCAGCAGCCTCCAAGGGTTCAAATCAACTAATGAAAAACTGTTTTTT
J: TRBJ2-2; size: few; V: TRBV24-1; D: TRBD1; CDR3: CATSDPRQGISGELFF; DNA: TGTGCCACCAGTGATCCAAGACAGGGGATCTCCGGGGAGCTGTTTTTT
J: TRBJ2-3; size: -; V: TRBV7-2; D: -; CDR3: CASSLPGLGTDTQYF; DNA: TGTGCCAGCAGCTTACCGGGGCTGGGAACAGATACGCAGTATTTT
J: TRBJ2-2; size: -; V: TRBV6-8; D: TRBD2; CDR3: CASTGRGRNTGELFF; DNA: TGTGCCAGCACTGGGAGGGGACGAAACACCGGGGAGCTGTTTTTT
J: TRBJ2-7; size: few; V: TRBV7-2; D: TRBD1; CDR3: CASSLGDRGPEQYF; DNA: TGTGCCAGCAGCTTAGGGGACAGGGGACCCGAGCAGTACTTC
J: TRBJ2-7; size: few; V: TRBV6-5; D: TRBD2; CDR3: CASRYSPSGSSYEQYF; DNA: TGTGCCAGCAGATACTCCCCTAGCGGTTCCTCCTACGAGCAGTACTTC
J: TRBJ2-2; size: -; V: TRBV6-1; D: -; CDR3: CASSERVVYTGELFF; DNA: TGTGCCAGCAGTGAACGGGTGGTCTACACCGGGGAGCTGTTTTTT
J: TRBJ1-4; size: few; V: TRBV12-3/TRBV12-4; D: -; CDR3: CASSLSRTENEKLFF; DNA: TGTGCCAGCAGTTTAAGCAGGACAGAGAATGAAAAACTGTTTTTT
J: TRBJ2-2; size: few; V: TRBV7-2; D: TRBD2; CDR3: CASSLASGVSGELFF; DNA: TGTGCCAGCAGCTTGGCTAGCGGGGTATCCGGGGAGCTGTTTTTT
J: TRBJ2-7; size: -; V: TRBV4-3; D: TRBD1; CDR3: CASSQELLGQGGYEQYF; DNA: TGCGCCAGCAGCCAAGAATTGCTGGGACAGGGTGGATACGAGCAGTACTTC
J: TRBJ2-1; size: few; V: TRBV6-1; D: -; CDR3: CASSRQPLRGNEQFF; DNA: TGTGCCAGCAGTCGACAGCCACTAAGGGGTAATGAGCAGTTCTTC
J: TRBJ2-5; size: -; V: TRBV20-1; D: TRBD1; CDR3: CSASTGYQETQYF; DNA: TGCAGTGCCTCGACAGGGTACCAAGAGACCCAGTACTTC
J: TRBJ2-7; size: once; V: TRBV2; D: -; CDR3: CASSVEGGDEQYF; DNA: TGTGCCAGCAGTGTAGAGGGTGGGGACGAGCAGTACTTC
J: TRBJ1-2; size: -; V: TRBV19; D: -; CDR3: CASSIERGPDGYTF; DNA: TGTGCCAGTAGTATAGAACGAGGGCCTGATGGCTACACCTTC